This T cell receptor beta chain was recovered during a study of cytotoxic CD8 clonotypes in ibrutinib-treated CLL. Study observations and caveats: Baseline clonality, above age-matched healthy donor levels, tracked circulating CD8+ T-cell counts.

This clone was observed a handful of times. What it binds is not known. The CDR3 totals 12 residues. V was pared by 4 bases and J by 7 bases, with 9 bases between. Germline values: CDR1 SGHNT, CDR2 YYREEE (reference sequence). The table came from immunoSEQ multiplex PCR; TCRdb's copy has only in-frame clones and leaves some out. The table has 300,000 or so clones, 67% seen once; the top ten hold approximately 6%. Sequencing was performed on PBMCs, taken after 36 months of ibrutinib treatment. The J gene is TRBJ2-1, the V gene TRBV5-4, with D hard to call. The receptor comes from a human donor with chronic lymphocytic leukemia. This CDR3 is CASSREGNEQFF. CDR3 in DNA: TGTGCCAGCAGCAGGGAAGGTAATGAGCAGTTCTTC. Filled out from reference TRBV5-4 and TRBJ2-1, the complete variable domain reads ETGVTQSPTHLIKTRGQQVTLRCSSQSGHNTVSWYQQALGQGPQFIFQYYREEENGRGNFPPRFSGLQFPNYSSELNVNALELDDSALYLCASSREGNEQFFGPGTRLTVL.